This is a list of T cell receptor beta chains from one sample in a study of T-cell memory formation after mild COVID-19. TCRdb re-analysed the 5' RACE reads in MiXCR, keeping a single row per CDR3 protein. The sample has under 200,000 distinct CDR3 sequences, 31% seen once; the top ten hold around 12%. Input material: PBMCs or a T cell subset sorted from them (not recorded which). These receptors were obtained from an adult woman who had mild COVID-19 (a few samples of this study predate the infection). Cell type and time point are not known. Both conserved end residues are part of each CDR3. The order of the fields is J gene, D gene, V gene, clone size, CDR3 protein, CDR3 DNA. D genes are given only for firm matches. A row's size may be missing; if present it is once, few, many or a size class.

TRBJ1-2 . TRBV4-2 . CASSQDGGLGYGYTF TGTGCCAGCAGCCAAGATGGGGGGCTCGGCTATGGCTACACCTTC
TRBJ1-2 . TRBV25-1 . CASSRGSVGGYTF TGTGCCAGCAGCCGGGGCTCCGTTGGGGGCTACACCTTC
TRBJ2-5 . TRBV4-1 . CASSQGLVVGETQYF TGCGCCAGCAGCCAAGGACTAGTTGTGGGAGAGACCCAGTACTTC
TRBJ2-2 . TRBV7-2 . CASSSMGGRRGAGELFF TGTGCCAGCAGCTCCATGGGAGGACGTAGAGGTGCCGGGGAGCTGTTTTTT
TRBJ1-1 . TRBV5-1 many CASSFRGPEPTLNTEAFF TGCGCCAGCAGCTTTCGGGGGCCAGAACCGACCTTGAACACTGAAGCTTTCTTT
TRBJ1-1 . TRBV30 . CAWSSRARNTEAFF TGTGCCTGGAGTTCCCGGGCCAGGAACACTGAAGCTTTCTTT
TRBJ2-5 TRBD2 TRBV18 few CASSPPGTSLGETQYF TGTGCCAGCTCACCCCCTGGGACTAGCCTTGGAGAGACCCAGTACTTC
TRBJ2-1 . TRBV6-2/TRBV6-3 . CASRTVGEQFF TGTGCCAGCAGGACGGTTGGGGAGCAGTTCTTC
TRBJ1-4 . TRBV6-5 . CASSPRQSNEKLFF TGTGCCAGCAGCCCGCGGCAGTCTAATGAAAAACTGTTTTTT
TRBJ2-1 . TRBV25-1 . CASGPTGLSSYNEQFF TGTGCCAGCGGCCCTACAGGGTTAAGCTCCTACAATGAGCAGTTCTTC
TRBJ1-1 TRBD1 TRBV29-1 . CSVRTGGAEAFF TGCAGCGTGAGAACAGGGGGTGCTGAAGCTTTCTTT
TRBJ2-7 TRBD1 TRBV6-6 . CASRGQGTSYEQYF TGTGCCAGCAGAGGACAGGGAACCTCCTACGAGCAGTACTTC
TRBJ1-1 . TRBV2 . CASSEIQTAAFF TGTGCCAGCAGTGAAATCCAAACAGCGGCTTTCTTT
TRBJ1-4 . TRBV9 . CASSVDGRRINEKLFF TGTGCCAGCAGCGTAGATGGACGCAGGATCAATGAAAAACTGTTTTTT
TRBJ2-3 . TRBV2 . CASRNRETPADTQYF TGTGCCAGCAGGAACAGGGAAACCCCCGCAGATACGCAGTATTTT
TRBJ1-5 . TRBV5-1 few CASSLGGADQPQHF TGCGCCAGCAGCTTGGGGGGGGCGGACCAGCCCCAGCATTTT
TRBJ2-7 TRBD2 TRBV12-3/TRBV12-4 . CASSLSGGVVYEQYF TGTGCCAGCAGTTTAAGCGGGGGCGTAGTCTACGAGCAGTACTTC
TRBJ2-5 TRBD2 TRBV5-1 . CASSLGAGGSQETQYF TGCGCCAGCAGCCTCGGGGCGGGAGGGAGCCAAGAGACCCAGTACTTC
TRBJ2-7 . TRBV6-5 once CASSYNGYEQYF TGTGCCAGCAGTTACAACGGGTACGAGCAGTACTTC
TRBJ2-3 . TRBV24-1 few CATSDLMSTDTQYF TGTGCCACCAGTGATTTGATGAGCACAGATACGCAGTATTTT
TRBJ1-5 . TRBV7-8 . CASSSQGFSNQPQHF TGTGCCAGCAGCTCACAGGGTTTTAGCAATCAGCCCCAGCATTTT
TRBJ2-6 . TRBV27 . CASSHSGANVLTF TGTGCCAGCAGCCACTCTGGGGCCAACGTCCTGACTTTC
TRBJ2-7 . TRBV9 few CASNPQGFWNEQYF TGTGCCAGCAATCCCCAGGGGTTTTGGAACGAGCAGTACTTC
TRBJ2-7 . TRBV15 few CATSRVSGGTYEQYF TGTGCCACCAGCAGAGTGTCGGGCGGGACCTACGAGCAGTACTTC
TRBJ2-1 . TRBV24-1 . CATSDFGNEQFF TGTGCCACCAGTGATTTTGGCAATGAGCAGTTCTTC
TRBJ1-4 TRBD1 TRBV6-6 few CASRTRQGFNEKLFF TGTGCCAGCAGAACTCGACAGGGATTTAATGAAAAACTGTTTTTT
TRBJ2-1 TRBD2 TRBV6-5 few CASKLGTSDYNEQFF TGTGCCAGCAAGCTTGGGACTAGCGATTACAATGAGCAGTTCTTC
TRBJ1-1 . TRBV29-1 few CSVVSGENTEAFF TGCAGCGTTGTCTCGGGGGAGAACACTGAAGCTTTCTTT
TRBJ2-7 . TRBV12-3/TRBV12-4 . CASSLYRALSMEQYF TGTGCCAGCAGTTTGTATAGAGCACTATCTATGGAGCAGTACTTC
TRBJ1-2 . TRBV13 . CASSLSTDYGYTF TGTGCCAGCAGCTTGTCGACAGACTATGGCTACACCTTC
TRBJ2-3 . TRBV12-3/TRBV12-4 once CASILGGLSTDTQYF TGTGCCAGCATCTTGGGGGGGCTGAGCACAGATACGCAGTATTTT
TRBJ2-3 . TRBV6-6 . CASGKGGTLTDTQYF TGTGCCAGCGGTAAAGGGGGGACCCTTACAGATACGCAGTATTTT
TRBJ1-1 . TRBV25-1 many CASSARTVLANTEAFF TGTGCCAGCAGTGCTCGGACAGTCCTGGCGAACACTGAAGCTTTCTTT
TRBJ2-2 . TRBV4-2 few CASKPSRVGELFF TGTGCCAGCAAACCCTCCAGGGTCGGGGAGCTGTTTTTT
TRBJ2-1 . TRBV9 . CASSAGGNPYNEQFF TGTGCCAGCAGCGCCGGGGGCAATCCCTACAATGAGCAGTTCTTC
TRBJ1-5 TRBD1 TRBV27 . CASSRGPSNQPQHF TGTGCCAGCAGTAGGGGGCCTAGCAATCAGCCCCAGCATTTT
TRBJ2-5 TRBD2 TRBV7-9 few CASSRGLAGGRGQETQYF TGTGCCAGCAGCCGAGGACTAGCGGGAGGGCGAGGCCAAGAGACCCAGTACTTC
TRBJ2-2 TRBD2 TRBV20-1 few CSARVSLASAGELFF TGCAGTGCTAGAGTCTCACTAGCGTCGGCCGGGGAGCTGTTTTTT
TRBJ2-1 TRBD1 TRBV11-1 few CASSPRWGQRQFF TGTGCCAGCAGCCCCAGGTGGGGACAGAGGCAGTTCTTC
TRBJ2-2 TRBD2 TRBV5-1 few CASSLTGTSDTGELFF TGCGCCAGCAGCTTGACCGGGACTAGCGATACCGGGGAGCTGTTTTTT
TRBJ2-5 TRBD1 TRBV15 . CATSRDRATGQQETQYF TGTGCCACCAGCAGAGATAGGGCTACGGGACAGCAAGAGACCCAGTACTTC
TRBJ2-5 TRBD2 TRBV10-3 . CAISPAGGRETQYF TGTGCCATCAGCCCAGCGGGGGGAAGAGAGACCCAGTACTTC
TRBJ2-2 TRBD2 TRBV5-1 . CASETSGNTGELFF TGCGCCAGCGAGACTAGCGGAAACACCGGGGAGCTGTTTTTT